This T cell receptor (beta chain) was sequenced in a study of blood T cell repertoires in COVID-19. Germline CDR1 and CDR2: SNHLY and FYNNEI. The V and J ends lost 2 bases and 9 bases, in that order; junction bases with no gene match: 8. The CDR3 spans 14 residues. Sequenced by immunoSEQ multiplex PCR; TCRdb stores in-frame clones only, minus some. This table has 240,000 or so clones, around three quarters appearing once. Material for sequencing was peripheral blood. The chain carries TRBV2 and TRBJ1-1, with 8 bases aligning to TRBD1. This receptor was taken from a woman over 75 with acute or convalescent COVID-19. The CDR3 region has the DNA TGTGCCAGCAGTGAACAGGGGGCGACGTCCCAAGCTTTCTTT. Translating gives CASSEQGATSQAFF.